The next 25 T cell receptor beta chains were all read from a single sample in a study of blood T cells in healthy people across ages. Then a second PCR, running about 6 to 12 cycles, was carried out with a sample-barcoded 5' primer and a J-beta primer mix. TCRdb recomputed calls from the 5' RACE reads with MiXCR, one row per CDR3 protein. In the table there are 1.5 million to 2 million distinct CDR3 sequences, approximately 30% of which are singletons. Material: blood. The origin of the receptors is a woman younger than 45 in good health.

The chain combines TRBV3-1 with TRBJ1-2; possibly TRBD1 for D (5 bases). This CDR3 is built from 17 residues. Trimming cost V 1 base and J 0 bases, with 15 bases left between them. CDR1 is LGHDT and CDR2 is YNNKEL in the germline V gene (reference sequence). The CDR3 is CASSQGSRATSNYGYTF. The CDR3 nucleotides are TGTGCCAGCAGCCAAGGATCCAGGGCCACTTCTAACTATGGCTACACCTTC.

The table lists this clonotype with many counts. V usage is TRBV4-3 and J usage is TRBJ2-3, with TRBD2 as a possible D gene (5 bases). The V end lost 6 bases, the J end lost 5 bases, and 12 bases lay between the germline ends. Germline V gives CDR1 LGHNA, CDR2 YSLEER. The CDR3 is made up of 13 amino acids. DNA of the CDR3: TGCGCCAGCAGGGGTAGCGCCCAAGATACGCAGTATTTT. Translated: CASRGSAQDTQYF.

As concerns this clonotype: A much larger clonotype is one base distant, so this may be a read error. CDR3: CGATTGGLAKNIQYF. CDR3 nucleotides: TGCGGTGCCACTACAGGGGGTCTAGCCAAAAACATTCAGTACTTC. The genes are TRBV20-1 and TRBJ2-4; the match to TRBD1 covers 8 bases. There are 15 residues in the CDR3. Per the germline V gene, CDR1 is DFQATT and CDR2 is SNEGSKA (reference sequence).

This clonotype has at least ten counts. V and J are TRBV29-1 and TRBJ2-1; 7 positions match TRBD2. The CDR3 has 15 residues. Trimming at V came to 0 bases and at J to 6 bases, leaving 8 bases not matched to a gene. The germline V gene encodes CDR1 SQVTM and CDR2 ANQGSEA. The CDR3 protein is CSVEEWGGSANEQFF. In DNA form, the CDR3 reads TGCAGCGTTGAAGAATGGGGCGGGAGTGCCAATGAGCAGTTCTTC.

This clonotype was seen repeatedly, ten times or more. The chain uses TRBV7-3 and TRBJ2-5; the match to TRBD1 covers 7 bases. The V segment lost 2 bases and the J segment 5 bases; nucleotides outside the gene matches: 8. Germline CDR1 and CDR2: SGHTA and FQGTGA. The CDR3 consists of 15 residues. The DNA of the CDR3 is TGTGCCAGCAGCTTAGGGGGACAGCGCCAGGAGACCCAGTACTTC. This encodes CASSLGGQRQETQYF.

The chain is built from TRBV5-1 and TRBJ2-1; D possibly corresponds to TRBD1 (5 bases). V lost 0 bases to trimming and J lost 8 bases, with 9 bases between them. Germline V lookup: CDR1 SGHRS, CDR2 YFSETQ. The CDR3 spans 13 residues. In DNA, the CDR3 is TGCGCCAGCAGCTTGGGGCAGGGCCATGAGCAGTTCTTC. Translating it yields CASSLGQGHEQFF.

As for this clonotype: This may stem from a read error, because a much larger clone lies one nucleotide away. The V and J genes are TRBV12-3 or TRBV12-4 and TRBJ1-5; the D is unclear. This CDR3 comprises 15 residues. CDR3 protein: CAGSPSVSDNQPQHF. CDR3 sequence (DNA): TGTGCCGGCAGTCCCTCGGTTTCGGATAATCAGCCCCAGCATTTT.

The V gene is TRBV20-1, the J gene TRBJ2-3; 10 bases align to TRBD2. V shed 5 bases, J shed 6 bases, and the junction held 11 bases outside the gene matches. The V gene's germline CDR1 is DFQATT and CDR2 SNEGSKA (reference sequence). The CDR3 runs 15 residues. CDR3 coding DNA: TGCAGTGCTTCCCTCCTAGCGGGAGACGACGATACGCAGTATTTT. This sequence encodes CSASLLAGDDDTQYF.

Only a few counts were recorded for this clonotype. V is TRBV7-9 and J is TRBJ1-5; D call uncertain. The V gene lost 1 base and the J gene lost 6 bases, with 10 bases spanning the gap. The CDR3 consists of 14 residues. The V gene's germline CDR1 is SEHNR and CDR2 FQNEAQ (reference sequence). The CDR3 sequence: CASSLGADSQPQHF. The DNA of the CDR3 is TGTGCCAGCAGCTTAGGCGCCGATAGTCAGCCCCAGCATTTT. Supplemented by reference TRBV7-9 and TRBJ1-5, the full variable domain reads DTGVSQNPRHKITKRGQNVTFRCDPISEHNRLYWYRQTLGQGPEFLTYFQNEAQLEKSRLLSDRFSAERPKGSFSTLEIQRTEQGDSAMYLCASSLGADSQPQHFGDGTRLSIL.

The chain carries TRBV5-1 and TRBJ2-3; the D gene is possibly TRBD2 (6 bases). This CDR3 is 13 amino acids long. From germline, CDR1 is SGHRS and CDR2 YFSETQ. V gave up 5 bases and J gave up 4 bases, with 11 bases separating them. In DNA, the CDR3 is TGCGCCAGCAGGGAGGGCTCAGCAGATACGCAGTATTTT. It is translated as CASREGSADTQYF.

This chain joins TRBV27 and TRBJ2-5, with TRBD1 identical over 8 bases. There are 16 residues in the CDR3. V lost 3 bases, J lost 0 bases, and 6 bases stayed unmatched. CDR1 is MNHEY and CDR2 is SMNVEV in the germline V gene (reference sequence). The CDR3 protein is CASSFGTGSNQETQYF. The CDR3 region has the DNA TGTGCCAGCAGTTTCGGGACAGGTTCGAACCAAGAGACCCAGTACTTC.

The chain combines TRBV7-2 with TRBJ1-4; D might be TRBD1 (6 bases). Trimming pared 6 bases from V and 6 bases from J, leaving 11 bases between. Germline V gene sequence: CDR1 SGHTA, CDR2 FQGNSA. The CDR3 is made up of 13 amino acids. DNA for the CDR3: TGTGCCAGCAGGGGGGCCCCAGATGAAAAACTGTTTTTT. It yields the protein CASRGAPDEKLFF. Based on the CDR3 plus reference TRBV7-2 and TRBJ1-4, the full variable domain is GAGVSQSPSNKVTEKGKDVELRCDPISGHTALYWYRQSLGQGLEFLIYFQGNSAPDKSGLPSDRFSAERTGGSVSTLTIQRTQQEDSAVYLCASRGAPDEKLFFGSGTQLSVL.

This clonotype was seen only a few times. The chain combines TRBV27 with TRBJ2-4, with 8 positions matching TRBD2. The length of the CDR3 is 15 residues. The junction had 4 bases not matched to a gene; V was cut back by 5 bases and J by 1 base. The germline CDR1 and CDR2 sequences are MNHEY and SMNVEV (reference sequence). CDR3: CASSARGGAKNIQYF. The CDR3 DNA reads as TGTGCCAGCAGTGCCCGCGGGGGGGCCAAAAACATTCAGTACTTC.

The gene calls are TRBV2 and TRBJ2-7; D ambiguous. Germline V gene lookup returns CDR1 SNHLY and CDR2 FYNNEI. The CDR3 covers 13 residues. V dropped 7 bases and J dropped 4 bases, with 14 bases sitting between them. The CDR3 protein is CASTPGVDYEQYF. The CDR3 DNA is TGTGCCAGCACTCCTGGGGTCGATTACGAGCAGTACTTC.

This clonotype was detected ten times or more. The chain combines TRBV3-1 with TRBJ2-1, with D possibly being TRBD2 (6 bases). The CDR3 runs to 14 residues. The germline V and J ends were trimmed by 3 bases and 3 bases, with 9 bases remaining between them. Germline CDR1 is LGHDT and CDR2 is YNNKEL (reference sequence). CDR3 amino acids: CASSHGGVYNEQFF. Here the CDR3 DNA reads TGTGCCAGCAGCCACGGCGGGGTCTACAATGAGCAGTTCTTC.

With respect to this clonotype: Because the CDR3 is missing its conserved closing phenylalanine or tryptophan, this is likely a read error. V is TRBV14 and J is TRBJ2-4; the D gene is possibly TRBD2 (6 bases). Germline loops: CDR1 SGHDN, CDR2 FVKESK. V lost 3 bases to trimming and J lost 0 bases, with 15 bases between them. This CDR3 region has 17 residues. CDR3 in DNA: TGTGCCAGCAGCCACCGGGGGAAGGGTCTAGCCAAAAACATTCAGTACGTC. It translates to CASSHRGKGLAKNIQYV.

This clonotype was seen a handful of times. The chain couples TRBV12-3 or TRBV12-4 to TRBJ1-5, with 9 bases matching TRBD1. V shed 6 bases, J shed 7 bases, and the junction held 7 bases outside the gene matches. CDR3 length equals 14 residues. The CDR3 bases are TGTGCCAGCAGAACCGGGACAGGGTCACAGCCCCAGCATTTT. Its translation is CASRTGTGSQPQHF.

This clonotype turned up a few times. This chain uses TRBV2 with TRBJ1-2, with 9 nucleotides matching TRBD1. The CDR3 totals 13 residues. The germline V gene has CDR1 SNHLY and CDR2 FYNNEI. V lost 5 bases and J lost 8; bases outside the gene matches: 6. The CDR3 sequence is CASSPNRGPGYTF. The CDR3 nucleotides read TGTGCCAGCAGTCCTAACAGGGGGCCGGGCTACACCTTC.

A note on this clonotype: The junction differs from germline at one of its ends, possibly a read error. The chain recombines TRBV7-2 with TRBJ2-3; 9 positions match TRBD1. Germline V lookup: CDR1 SGHTA, CDR2 FQGNSA. The CDR3 is 15 amino acids. Here the CDR3 DNA reads TGTGCCGGCAGCTTCGACAGGGGGGGGACAGATACGCAGTATTTT. Translating it yields CAGSFDRGGTDTQYF.

This chain links TRBV6-5 with TRBJ1-2, with TRBD1 matching over 11 bases. The CDR3 loop spans 17 amino acids. Germline V lookup: CDR1 MNHEY, CDR2 SVGAGI. V shed 0 bases, J shed 6 bases, and the junction held 9 bases outside the gene matches. The CDR3 DNA follows: TGTGCCAGCAGTTACTCGGCGCGGGGGACAGGGGGGAATGGCTACACCTTC. It is translated as CASSYSARGTGGNGYTF.

J is TRBJ1-3 and V is TRBV27; no clear D gene. The length of the CDR3 is 15 residues. V was trimmed by 3 bases and J by 2 bases, leaving 11 bases between them. Germline V gene data show CDR1 as MNHEY and CDR2 as SMNVEV (reference sequence). CDR3 coding DNA: TGTGCCAGCAGTTTGCGTGGGGAGCCTGGAAACACCATATATTTT. This codes for CASSLRGEPGNTIYF.

The V call is TRBV15, the J call TRBJ2-1; D tentatively reads TRBD1 or TRBD2 (6 bases each). The CDR3 has 17 amino acids. The germline V gene has CDR1 LNHNV and CDR2 YYDKDF (reference sequence). In DNA, the CDR3 is TGTGTCGTGAGACAGGAGCGGGTTGAATCCCGCTACAATGAGCAGTTCTTC. It is translated as CVVRQERVESRYNEQFF. The entire variable domain, with the rest obtained from reference TRBV15 and TRBJ2-1, is as follows: DAMVIQNPRYQVTQFGKPVTLSCSQTLNHNVMYWYQQKSSQAPKLLFHYYDKDFNNEADTPDNFQSRRPNTSFCFLDIRSPGLGDTAMYLCVVRQERVESRYNEQFFGPGTRLTVL.

A remark on this clonotype: An end of the junction does not agree with germline; a read error may underlie this. The rearrangement uses TRBV14 and TRBJ2-1; D may correspond to TRBD1 or TRBD2 (7 bases each). The CDR3 consists of 14 residues. CDR1 SGHDN and CDR2 FVKESK come from the germline V gene. The DNA for the CDR3 is TGTGCCAGCAGCTTCAGGGGGAGGGAAAATGGGCAGTTCTTC. As protein: CASSFRGRENGQFF.

This clonotype appeared a few times. The chain's CDR3 is CAISDRAKDNQPQHF. The CDR3 region has the DNA TGTGCCATCAGTGATAGGGCCAAAGACAATCAGCCCCAGCATTTT. The V gene is TRBV10-3, the J gene TRBJ1-5; no reliable D call. Trimming removed 3 bases at V and 3 bases at J, with 12 bases between. Germline V gene lookup returns CDR1 ENHRY and CDR2 SYGVKD. This CDR3 comprises 15 residues.

This clonotype has just a few counts. J is TRBJ2-7 and V is TRBV5-1; either TRBD1 or TRBD2 may supply D (5 bases each). Germline CDR1 and CDR2: SGHRS and YFSETQ. CDR3 size: 14 residues. V lost 4 bases, J lost 10 bases, and 21 bases lay in between. As DNA, the CDR3 is TGCGCCAGCAGCGGGGGAACGCGTTCGGATCGACAGTACTTC. This sequence encodes CASSGGTRSDRQYF.